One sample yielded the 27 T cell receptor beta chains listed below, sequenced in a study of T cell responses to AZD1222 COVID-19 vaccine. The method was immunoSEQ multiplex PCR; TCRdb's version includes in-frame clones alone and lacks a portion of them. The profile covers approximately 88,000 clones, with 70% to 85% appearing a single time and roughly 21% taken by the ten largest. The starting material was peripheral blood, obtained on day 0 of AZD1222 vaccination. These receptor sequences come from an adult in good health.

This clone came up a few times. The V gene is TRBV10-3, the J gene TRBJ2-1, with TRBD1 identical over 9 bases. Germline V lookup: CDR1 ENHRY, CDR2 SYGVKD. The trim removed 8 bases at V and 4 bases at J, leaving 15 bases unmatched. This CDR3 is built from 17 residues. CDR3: CAISRTGAAGVYNEQFF. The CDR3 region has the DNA TGTGCCATCTCCCGGACAGGGGCCGCAGGGGTATACAATGAGCAGTTCTTC.

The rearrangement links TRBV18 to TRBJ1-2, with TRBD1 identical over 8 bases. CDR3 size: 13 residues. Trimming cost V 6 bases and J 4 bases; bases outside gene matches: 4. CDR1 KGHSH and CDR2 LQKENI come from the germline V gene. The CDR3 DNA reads TGTGCCAGCTCCCCAGGGGGCGGCTATGGCTACACCTTC. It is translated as CASSPGGGYGYTF.

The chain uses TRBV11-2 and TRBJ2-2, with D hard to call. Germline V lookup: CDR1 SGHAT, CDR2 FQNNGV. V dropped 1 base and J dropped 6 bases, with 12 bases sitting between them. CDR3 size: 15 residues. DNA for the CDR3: TGTGCCAGCAGCTTAGTACTCTCGGGCGCCGGGGAGCTGTTTTTT. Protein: CASSLVLSGAGELFF.

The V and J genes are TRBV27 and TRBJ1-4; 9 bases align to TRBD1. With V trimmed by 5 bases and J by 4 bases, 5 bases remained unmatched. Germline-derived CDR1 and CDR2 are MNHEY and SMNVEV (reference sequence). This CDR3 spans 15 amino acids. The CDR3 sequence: CASSAWDRVNEKLFF. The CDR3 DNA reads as TGTGCCAGCAGTGCGTGGGACAGGGTTAATGAAAAACTGTTTTTT.

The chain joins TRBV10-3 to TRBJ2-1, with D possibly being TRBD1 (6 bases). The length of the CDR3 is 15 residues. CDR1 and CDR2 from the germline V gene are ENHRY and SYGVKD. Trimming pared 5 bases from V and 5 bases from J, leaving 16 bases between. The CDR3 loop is CAISLSWGLDNEQFF. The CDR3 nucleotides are TGTGCCATCAGTCTTAGTTGGGGGCTGGACAATGAGCAGTTCTTC.

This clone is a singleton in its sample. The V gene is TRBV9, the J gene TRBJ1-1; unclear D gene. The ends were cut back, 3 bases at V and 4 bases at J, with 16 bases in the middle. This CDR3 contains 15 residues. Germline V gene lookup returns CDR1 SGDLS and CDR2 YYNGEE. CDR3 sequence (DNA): TGTGCCAGCAGCGCTTCCAGTACCTGGGTCACTGAAGCTTTCTTT. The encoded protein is CASSASSTWVTEAFF.

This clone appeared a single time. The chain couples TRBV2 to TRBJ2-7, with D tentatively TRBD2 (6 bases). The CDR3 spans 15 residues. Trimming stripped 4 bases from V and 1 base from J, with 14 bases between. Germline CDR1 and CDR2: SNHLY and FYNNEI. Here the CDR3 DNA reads TGTGCCAGCAGTGGCGGGGACTTCCGTTCCTACGAGCAGTACTTC. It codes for CASSGGDFRSYEQYF.

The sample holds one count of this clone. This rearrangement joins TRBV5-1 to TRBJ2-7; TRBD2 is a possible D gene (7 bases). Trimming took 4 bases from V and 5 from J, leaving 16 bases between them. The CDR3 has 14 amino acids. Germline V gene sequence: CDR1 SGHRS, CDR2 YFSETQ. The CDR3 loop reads CASSASGGGDEQYF. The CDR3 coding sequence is TGCGCCAGCAGCGCCTCGGGGGGCGGGGACGAGCAGTACTTC.

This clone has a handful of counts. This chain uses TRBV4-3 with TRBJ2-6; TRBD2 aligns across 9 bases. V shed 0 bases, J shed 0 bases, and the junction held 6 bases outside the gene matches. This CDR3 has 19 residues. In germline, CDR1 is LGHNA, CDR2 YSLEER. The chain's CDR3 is CASSQDWGLAHSGANVLTF. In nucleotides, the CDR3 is TGCGCCAGCAGCCAAGATTGGGGACTAGCACACTCTGGGGCCAACGTCCTGACTTTC.

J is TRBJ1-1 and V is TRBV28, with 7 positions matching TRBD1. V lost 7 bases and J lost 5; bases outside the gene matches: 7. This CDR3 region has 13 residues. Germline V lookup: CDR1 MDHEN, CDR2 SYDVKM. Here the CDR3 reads CASTGPQGTEAFF. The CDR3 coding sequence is TGTGCCAGCACCGGACCACAGGGGACTGAAGCTTTCTTT.

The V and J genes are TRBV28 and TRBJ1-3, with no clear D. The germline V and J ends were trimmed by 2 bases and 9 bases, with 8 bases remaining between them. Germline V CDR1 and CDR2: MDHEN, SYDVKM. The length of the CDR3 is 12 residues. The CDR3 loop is CASSLGTGTIYF. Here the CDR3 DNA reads TGTGCCAGCAGTTTAGGTACGGGCACCATATATTTT.

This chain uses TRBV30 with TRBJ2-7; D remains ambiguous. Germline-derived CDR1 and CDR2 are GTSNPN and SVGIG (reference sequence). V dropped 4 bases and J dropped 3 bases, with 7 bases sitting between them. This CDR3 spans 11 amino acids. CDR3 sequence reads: CAWIRHYEQYF. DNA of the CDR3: TGTGCCTGGATACGGCACTACGAGCAGTACTTC. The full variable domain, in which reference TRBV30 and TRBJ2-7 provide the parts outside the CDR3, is SQTIHQWPATLVQPVGSPLSLECTVEGTSNPNLYWYRQAAGRGLQLLFYSVGIGQISSEVPQNLSASRPQDRQFILSSKKLLLSDSGFYLCAWIRHYEQYFGPGTRLTVT.

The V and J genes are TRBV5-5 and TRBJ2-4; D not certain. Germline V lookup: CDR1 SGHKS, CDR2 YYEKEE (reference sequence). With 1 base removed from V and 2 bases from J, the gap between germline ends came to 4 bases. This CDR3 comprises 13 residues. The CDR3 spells CASSLSTKNIQYF. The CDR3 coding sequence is TGTGCCAGCAGCTTGTCTACCAAAAACATTCAGTACTTC.

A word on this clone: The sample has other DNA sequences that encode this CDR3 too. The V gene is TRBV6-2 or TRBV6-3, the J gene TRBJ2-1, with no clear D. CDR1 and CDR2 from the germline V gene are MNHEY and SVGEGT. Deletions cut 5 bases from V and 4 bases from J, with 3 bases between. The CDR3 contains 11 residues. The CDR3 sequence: CASSRYNEQFF. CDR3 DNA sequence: TGTGCCAGCAGTCGATACAATGAGCAGTTCTTC.

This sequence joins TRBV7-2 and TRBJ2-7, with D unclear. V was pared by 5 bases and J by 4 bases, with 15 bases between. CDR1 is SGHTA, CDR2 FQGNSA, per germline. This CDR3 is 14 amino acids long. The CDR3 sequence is CASSPALVQYEQYF. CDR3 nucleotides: TGTGCCAGCAGCCCCGCTTTGGTCCAGTACGAGCAGTACTTC.

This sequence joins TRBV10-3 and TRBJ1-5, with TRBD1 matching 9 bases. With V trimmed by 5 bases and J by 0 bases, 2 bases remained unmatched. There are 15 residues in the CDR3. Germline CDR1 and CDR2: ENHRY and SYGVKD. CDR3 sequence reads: CAISWGQGSNQPQHF. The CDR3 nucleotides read TGTGCCATCAGTTGGGGACAGGGTAGCAATCAGCCCCAGCATTTT.

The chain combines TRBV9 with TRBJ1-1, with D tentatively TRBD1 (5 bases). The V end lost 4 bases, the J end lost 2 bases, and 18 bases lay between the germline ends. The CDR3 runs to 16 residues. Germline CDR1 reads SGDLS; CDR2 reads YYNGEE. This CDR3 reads CASSLLRIGGNTEAFF. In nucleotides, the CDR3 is TGTGCCAGCAGCTTATTGAGGATCGGGGGTAACACTGAAGCTTTCTTT.

DNA for the CDR3: TGCGCCAGCAGCCAAGGAGGGGGGAGGTGGCGGGAGACCCAGTACTTC. Protein product: CASSQGGGRWRETQYF. The chain employs TRBV4-3 and TRBJ2-5; either TRBD1 or TRBD2 may supply D (6 bases each). CDR1 and CDR2 (germline): LGHNA, YSLEER. This CDR3 comprises 16 residues. Trimming took off 1 base at V and 5 bases at J, with 17 bases between the two ends.

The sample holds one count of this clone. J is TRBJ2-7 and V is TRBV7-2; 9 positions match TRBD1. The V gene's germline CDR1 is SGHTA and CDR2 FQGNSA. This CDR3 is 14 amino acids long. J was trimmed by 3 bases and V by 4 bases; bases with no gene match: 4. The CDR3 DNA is TGTGCCAGCAGCTCCGGGACAGGGTACTACGAGCAGTACTTC. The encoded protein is CASSSGTGYYEQYF.

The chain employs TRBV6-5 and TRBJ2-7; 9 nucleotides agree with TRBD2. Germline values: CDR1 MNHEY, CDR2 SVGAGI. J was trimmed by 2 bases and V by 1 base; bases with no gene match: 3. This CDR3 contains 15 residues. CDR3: CASSYLSSGAYEQYF. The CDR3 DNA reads TGTGCCAGCAGTTACTTGTCTAGCGGGGCCTACGAGCAGTACTTC.

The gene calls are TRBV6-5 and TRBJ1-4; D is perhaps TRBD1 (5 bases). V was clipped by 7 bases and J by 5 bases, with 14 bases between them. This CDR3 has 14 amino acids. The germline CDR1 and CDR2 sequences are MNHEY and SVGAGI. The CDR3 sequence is CASNRGTANEKLFF. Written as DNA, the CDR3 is TGTGCCAGCAACCGAGGGACGGCAAATGAAAAACTGTTTTTT.

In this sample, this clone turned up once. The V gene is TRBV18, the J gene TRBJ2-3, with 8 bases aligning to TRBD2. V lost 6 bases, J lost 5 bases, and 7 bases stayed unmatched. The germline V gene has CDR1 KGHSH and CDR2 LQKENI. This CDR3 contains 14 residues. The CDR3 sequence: CASSYSGNRDTQYF. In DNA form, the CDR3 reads TGTGCCAGCTCTTATAGCGGGAATAGAGATACGCAGTATTTT.

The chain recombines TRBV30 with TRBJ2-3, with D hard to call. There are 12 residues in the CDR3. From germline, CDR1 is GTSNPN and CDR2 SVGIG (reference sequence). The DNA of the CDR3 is TGTTCTGTCCAGAATACCACAGATACGCAGTATTTT. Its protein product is CSVQNTTDTQYF.

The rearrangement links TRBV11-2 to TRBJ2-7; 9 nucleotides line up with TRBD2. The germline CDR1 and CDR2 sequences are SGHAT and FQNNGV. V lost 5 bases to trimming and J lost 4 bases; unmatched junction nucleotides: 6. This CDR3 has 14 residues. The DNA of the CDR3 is TGTGCCAGCAGCCATAGCGGGAGCCCGTACGAGCAGTACTTC. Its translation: CASSHSGSPYEQYF. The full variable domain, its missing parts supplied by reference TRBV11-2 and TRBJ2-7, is EAGVAQSPRYKIIEKRQSVAFWCNPISGHATLYWYQQILGQGPKLLIQFQNNGVVDDSQLPKDRFSAERLKGVDSTLKIQPAKLEDSAVYLCASSHSGSPYEQYFGPGTRLTVT.

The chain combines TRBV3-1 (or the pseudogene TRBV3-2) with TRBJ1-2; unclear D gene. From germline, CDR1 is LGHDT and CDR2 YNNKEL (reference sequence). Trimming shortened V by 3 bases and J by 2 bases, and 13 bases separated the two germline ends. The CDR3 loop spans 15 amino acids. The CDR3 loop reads CASSHDLTANYGYTF. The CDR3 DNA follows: TGTGCCAGCAGCCACGATTTAACAGCCAACTATGGCTACACCTTC.

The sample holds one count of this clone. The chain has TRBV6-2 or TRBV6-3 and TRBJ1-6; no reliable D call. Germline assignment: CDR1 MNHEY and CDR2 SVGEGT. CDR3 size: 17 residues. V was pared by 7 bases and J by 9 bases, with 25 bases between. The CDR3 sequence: CASTPDTDYLRASPLHF. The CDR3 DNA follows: TGTGCCAGCACCCCCGACACGGATTACCTCCGGGCTTCACCCCTCCACTTT.

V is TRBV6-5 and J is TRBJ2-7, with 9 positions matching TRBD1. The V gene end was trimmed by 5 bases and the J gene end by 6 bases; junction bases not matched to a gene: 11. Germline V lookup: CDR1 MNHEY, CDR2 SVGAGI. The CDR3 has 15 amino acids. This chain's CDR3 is CASSKRTGQGGEQYF. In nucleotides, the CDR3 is TGTGCCAGCAGTAAAAGAACGGGACAGGGAGGCGAGCAGTACTTC.